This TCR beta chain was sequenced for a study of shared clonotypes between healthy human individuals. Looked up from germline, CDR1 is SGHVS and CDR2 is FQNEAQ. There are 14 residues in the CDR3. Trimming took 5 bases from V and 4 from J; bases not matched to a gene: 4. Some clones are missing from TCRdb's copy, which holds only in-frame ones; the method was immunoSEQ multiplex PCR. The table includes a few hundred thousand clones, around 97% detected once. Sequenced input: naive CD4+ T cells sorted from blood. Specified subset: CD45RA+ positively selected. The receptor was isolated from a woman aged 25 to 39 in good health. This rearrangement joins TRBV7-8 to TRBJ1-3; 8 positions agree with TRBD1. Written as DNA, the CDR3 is TGTGCCAGCAGCCTCAGGGGGCCGGGAAACACCATATATTTT. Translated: CASSLRGPGNTIYF. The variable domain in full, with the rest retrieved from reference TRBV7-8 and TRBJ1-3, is GAGVSQSPRYKVAKRGQDVALRCDPISGHVSLFWYQQALGQGPEFLTYFQNEAQLDKSGLPSDRFFAERPEGSVSTLKIQRTQQEDSAVYLCASSLRGPGNTIYFGEGSWLTVV.